This note documents a single TCR beta chain sequence. As originally analysed: Using reference gene primer amplification, nucleated cell counts were estimated. TCRdb's table, derived via immunoSEQ multiplex PCR, lists solely in-frame clones and lacks some. V and J calls and clone size are copied from that table; D and trimming were computed from the DNA. The table lists about 150,000 clones, roughly 90% of them singletons. Per the germline V gene, CDR1 is LGHDT and CDR2 is YNNKEL (reference sequence). This CDR3 has 20 residues. V was pared by 0 bases and J by 0 bases, with 23 bases between. These data originate in a study of blood T cell repertoires in COVID-19. About the research overall: Whether acute or convalescent, the COVID-19 samples came from the United States, Italy and Spain.

Input material: peripheral blood. The TCR was taken from a man aged 55 to 70 with active or convalescent COVID-19. The genes are TRBV3-1 (or the pseudogene TRBV3-2) and TRBJ2-5; D may be TRBD1 (6 bases). The CDR3 protein is CASSQDPSISFRDNQETQYF. CDR3 coding DNA: TGTGCCAGCAGCCAAGATCCGTCTATTTCGTTCCGGGACAACCAAGAGACCCAGTACTTC.